What follows are 26 T cell receptor beta chains derived from one specimen sequenced in a study of molecular identifiers for immune sequencing clone quantification (dated by TCRdb to 2017 to 2018). Libraries were made using PCR. The instrument was a NextSeq 500. TCRdb trimmed public reads at Q25 via fastp, called clones via MiXCR and kept in-frame beta chains. Rows are unified per CDR3 protein, each entry keeping the most common DNA and genes. Counted in this sample were 460,000 or so distinct CDR3 sequences; roughly 26% of them appeared once. In total, the top ten clones hold just over 0.75% of the sample. The sequenced sample consisted of naive CD8+ T cells from blood, with Jurkat cell RNA spiked in. Per the publication, the cell subset or site label means: FACS-sorted CD8+CD4-CCR7+CD45RA+ naive T cells. Receptor source: a human donor in good health. Some libraries in this study had Jurkat cell RNA spiked in.

A note on this clonotype: A clone one base away is much larger, so this may be a read error. This rearrangement joins TRBV2 to TRBJ2-7, with TRBD1 matching 7 bases. The CDR3 covers 13 residues. The germline V gene has CDR1 SNHLY and CDR2 FYNNEI. The CDR3 sequence: CAINSGQTYEQHF. The CDR3 region has the DNA TGTGCCATCAACTCGGGACAGACCTACGAGCAGCACTTC. Combining the CDR3 with reference TRBV2 and TRBJ2-7 gives the whole variable domain EPEVTQTPSHQVTQMGQEVILRCVPISNHLYFYWYRQILGQKVEFLVSFYNNEISEKSEIFDDQFSVERPDGSNFTLKIRSTKLEDSAMYFCAINSGQTYEQHFGPGTRLTVT.

The V gene is TRBV6-5, the J gene TRBJ2-3; D is perhaps TRBD1 (6 bases). The V gene lost 8 bases and the J gene lost 8 bases, with 26 bases spanning the gap. Germline V gives CDR1 MNHEY, CDR2 SVGAGI. This CDR3 is built from 16 residues. The CDR3 nucleotides read TGTGCCAGCGGGACCGACCACAGGGCTTGGGCAGGTACGCAGTATTTT. This translates into CASGTDHRAWAGTQYF.

The chain has TRBV4-3 and TRBJ1-3, with D possibly being TRBD1 (5 bases). V lost 0 bases and J 0 bases, leaving 15 bases between the germline ends. This CDR3 is built from 18 residues. Germline CDR1 is LGHNA and CDR2 is YSLEER. As DNA, the CDR3 is TGCGCCAGCAGCCAAGATCCCCTCGGGGCGAGCTCTGGAAACACCATATATTTT. Protein product: CASSQDPLGASSGNTIYF.

The chain is built from TRBV12-3 or TRBV12-4 and TRBJ1-4; no firm D call. The CDR3 length is 14 residues. Trimming shortened V by 3 bases and J by 5 bases, and 10 bases separated the two germline ends. CDR3: CASSLGFSNEKLFF. DNA of the CDR3: TGTGCCAGCAGTTTGGGGTTTTCAAATGAAAAACTGTTTTTT.

This clonotype was counted between two and nine times. The chain recombines TRBV4-1 with TRBJ1-2; D may be TRBD1 (5 bases). The CDR3 contains 14 residues. Trimming took 3 bases from V and 4 from J, leaving 12 bases between them. Per the germline V gene, CDR1 is MGHRA and CDR2 is YSYEKL. The CDR3 DNA reads TGCGCCAGCAGCCAGGAAACAGGTACCTATGGCTACACCTTC. This codes for CASSQETGTYGYTF.

This clonotype was seen a handful of times. V gene TRBV30 combines with J gene TRBJ2-3, with 12 bases lining up with TRBD2. The CDR3 is made up of 14 amino acids. V was pared by 0 bases and J by 6 bases, with 1 base of the junction left unmatched. Germline V gives CDR1 GTSNPN, CDR2 SVGIG (reference sequence). The DNA of the CDR3 is TGTGCCTGGAGTGTAGGGACTAGCGGGGATACGCAGTATTTT. It is translated as CAWSVGTSGDTQYF.

A remark on this clonotype: This sequence may be a read error, since a much larger clone differs from it by one base. The conserved phenylalanine or tryptophan normally closing the CDR3 is absent here, so this likely arose from a read error. This chain uses TRBV9 with TRBJ1-6; maybe TRBD1 (5 bases). Trimming took off 3 bases at V and 6 bases at J, with 19 bases between the two ends. CDR1 is SGDLS and CDR2 is YYNGEE in the germline V gene. This CDR3 is built from 17 residues. CDR3 bases: TGTGCCAGCAGCGAAAGGGACGGAGGAAACCCTAATTCACCCCTCCACTTA. Translation gives CASSERDGGNPNSPLHL.

The genes are TRBV9 and TRBJ2-7, with D uncertain. Trimming took 0 bases from V and 5 from J, leaving 12 bases between them. CDR3 size: 14 residues. Germline CDR1 reads SGDLS; CDR2 reads YYNGEE. Here the CDR3 reads CASSVDGRVDEQYF. In nucleotides, the CDR3 is TGTGCCAGCAGCGTAGACGGACGGGTGGACGAGCAGTACTTC.

This clonotype was picked up many times. The chain joins TRBV11-2 to TRBJ2-5; 10 nucleotides match TRBD2. The CDR3 sequence is 16 residues long. CDR1 and CDR2 (germline): SGHAT, FQNNGV. V lost 5 bases, J lost 5 bases, and 11 bases stayed unmatched. The DNA of the CDR3 is TGTGCCAGCAGCCATGAATACGGACTAGCGGCTGAGACCCAGTACTTC. Translating gives CASSHEYGLAAETQYF.

Notes on this clonotype: This may be a read error: a much more frequent sequence differs by one nucleotide. The chain joins TRBV28 to TRBJ2-7; 8 bases fit TRBD2. Germline lookup yields CDR1 MDHEN and CDR2 SYDVKM. This CDR3 has 16 amino acids. V lost 6 bases, J lost 2 bases, and 12 bases stayed unmatched. CDR3 sequence: CASSTPRVAGPYEQYF. CDR3 coding DNA: TGTGCCAGCAGCACCCCGCGGGTAGCGGGGCCCTACGAGCAGTACTTC.

This clonotype was counted a few times. The V and J genes are TRBV5-1 and TRBJ1-2; possibly TRBD1 for D (5 bases). Germline V lookup: CDR1 SGHRS, CDR2 YFSETQ. V gave up 0 bases and J gave up 2 bases, with 8 bases separating them. The CDR3 loop spans 14 amino acids. In DNA, the CDR3 is TGCGCCAGCAGCTTGGACAGGCCGAACTATGGCTACACCTTC. Residues: CASSLDRPNYGYTF. Full variable domain (rest looked up from reference TRBV5-1 and TRBJ1-2): KAGVTQTPRYLIKTRGQQVTLSCSPISGHRSVSWYQQTPGQGLQFLFEYFSETQRNKGNFPGRFSGRQFSNSRSEMNVSTLELGDSALYLCASSLDRPNYGYTFGSGTRLTVV.

This clonotype was recorded a few times. The V call is TRBV12-3 or TRBV12-4, the J call TRBJ2-2; tentatively, D is TRBD1 (6 bases). The CDR3 loop spans 13 amino acids. The CDR3 here is CAGSQGSTGELFF. In DNA form, the CDR3 reads TGTGCAGGGAGTCAGGGGAGCACCGGGGAGCTGTTTTTT.

This clonotype appeared many times. The chain joins TRBV2 to TRBJ2-3; 7 bases map to TRBD1. This CDR3 region has 14 residues. J gave up 3 bases and V 8 bases, and 8 bases lay outside the gene matches. Germline V gives CDR1 SNHLY, CDR2 FYNNEI. CDR3 nucleotides: TGTGCCAGCCGCGACAGGGTTCATACAGATACGCAGTATTTT. As protein: CASRDRVHTDTQYF.

The chain couples TRBV12-3 or TRBV12-4 to TRBJ2-5; either TRBD1 or TRBD2 may supply D (5 bases each). The CDR3 is 14 residues long. Trimming stripped 3 bases from V and 1 base from J, with 9 bases between. This CDR3 reads CASSFTGAQETQYF. As DNA, the CDR3 is TGTGCCAGCAGTTTCACCGGGGCCCAAGAGACCCAGTACTTC.

This clonotype showed up many times. This chain connects TRBV2 to TRBJ1-1, with 7 positions matching TRBD1. Germline V gives CDR1 SNHLY, CDR2 FYNNEI. The ends lost 6 bases at V and 0 bases at J; junction bases unmatched: 16. This CDR3 has 18 residues. The CDR3 is CASSHPKGQRQMNTEAFF. The CDR3 DNA reads as TGTGCCAGCAGCCACCCCAAGGGACAGAGACAAATGAACACTGAAGCTTTCTTT.

To note about this clonotype: A much larger clonotype is one base distant, so this may be a read error. CDR3 nucleotides: TGTGCCAGCAGTGAAGAAGGCGCCTTTGGCTACACCTTC. The encoded protein is CASSEEGAFGYTF. V and J are TRBV2 and TRBJ1-2, with D uncertain. Trimming removed 1 base from V and 7 bases from J, with 10 bases in between. CDR1 is SNHLY, CDR2 FYNNEI, per germline. This CDR3 region has 13 residues. Drawing the rest from reference TRBV2 and TRBJ1-2, the complete variable domain is EPEVTQTPSHQVTQMGQEVILRCVPISNHLYFYWYRQILGQKVEFLVSFYNNEISEKSEIFDDQFSVERPDGSNFTLKIRSTKLEDSAMYFCASSEEGAFGYTFGSGTRLTVV.

For this clonotype: A much larger clonotype is one base distant, so this may be a read error. The V call is TRBV5-1, the J call TRBJ1-1, with D uncertain. This CDR3 contains 9 residues. Germline V lookup: CDR1 SGHRS, CDR2 YFSETQ. The CDR3 region is CASSFEASF. CDR3 DNA sequence: TGCGCCAGCAGCTTTGAAGCTTCCTTT.

This clonotype appeared many times. The gene calls are TRBV2 and TRBJ2-3; no clear D gene. The CDR3 sequence is 15 residues long. The V gene lost 5 bases and the J gene lost 1 base, with 13 bases spanning the gap. Germline CDR1 and CDR2: SNHLY and FYNNEI. This CDR3 reads CASSHFTLGTDTQYF. The CDR3 DNA sequence: TGTGCCAGCAGTCATTTCACTCTCGGCACAGATACGCAGTATTTT.

This clonotype was counted a few times. This chain joins TRBV7-9 and TRBJ2-5; D is unresolved. The length of the CDR3 is 16 residues. Germline V CDR1 and CDR2: SEHNR, FQNEAQ (reference sequence). V was trimmed by 2 bases and J by 5 bases, leaving 18 bases between them. Written as DNA, the CDR3 is TGTGCCAGCAGCTTAATGTCGGTTTCGATCGAGGAGACCCAGTACTTC. This translates into CASSLMSVSIEETQYF.

CDR3 DNA: TGTGCCAGCAGCTTAGATGGGACAGGGCTACGAGAGACCCAGTACTTC. Its protein is CASSLDGTGLRETQYF. The V call is TRBV7-2, the J call TRBJ2-5; TRBD1 matches at 9 bases. This CDR3 has 16 amino acids. Trimming cost V 1 base and J 4 bases; bases outside gene matches: 7. The germline V gene has CDR1 SGHTA and CDR2 FQGNSA.

A few counts support this clonotype. The genes are TRBV19 and TRBJ2-7; the D gene is possibly TRBD2 (5 bases). V dropped 2 bases and J dropped 4 bases, with 12 bases sitting between them. CDR3 length: 14 amino acids. Per germline, CDR1 LNHDA and CDR2 SQIVND (reference sequence). This chain's CDR3 is CASSITDGGYEQYF. The CDR3 DNA reads as TGTGCCAGTAGTATAACGGACGGAGGTTACGAGCAGTACTTC.

This clonotype was detected a few times. This chain connects TRBV6-2 or TRBV6-3 to TRBJ2-5; the D gene is possibly TRBD1 (5 bases). CDR1 is MNHEY and CDR2 is SVGEGT in the germline V gene. The ends were cut back, 7 bases at V and 3 bases at J, with 12 bases in the middle. This CDR3 region has 13 residues. The CDR3: CASKRRGKETQYF. In DNA, the CDR3 is TGTGCCAGCAAAAGAAGGGGAAAAGAGACCCAGTACTTC.

This clonotype was found a few times. The chain joins TRBV2 to TRBJ2-7; the match to TRBD1 covers 8 bases. J gave up 5 bases and V 3 bases, and 6 bases lay outside the gene matches. CDR1 and CDR2 (germline): SNHLY, FYNNEI. The CDR3 consists of 14 residues. CDR3 bases: TGTGCCAGCAGTGAGCCAGGGGGCGACGACGAGCAGTACTTC. The encoded protein is CASSEPGGDDEQYF.

Ten or more counts support this clonotype. The chain couples TRBV29-1 to TRBJ2-2, with D maybe TRBD1 (6 bases). Germline V lookup: CDR1 SQVTM, CDR2 ANQGSEA. The CDR3 covers 11 residues. Deletions cut 6 bases from V and 15 bases from J, with 17 bases between. The CDR3 sequence is CSVEDSLTVFF. CDR3 nucleotide sequence: TGCAGCGTGGAGGACAGCCTTACGGTGTTTTTT.

The rearrangement uses TRBV15 and TRBJ2-5; D call uncertain. Trimming took 3 bases from V and 2 from J, leaving 4 bases between them. CDR1 LNHNV and CDR2 YYDKDF come from the germline V gene (reference sequence). The CDR3 sequence is 12 residues long. CDR3 bases: TGTGCCACCAGCAGGGGACAAGAGACCCAGTACTTC. Translated: CATSRGQETQYF.

The chain combines TRBV7-9 with TRBJ2-3; D perhaps matches TRBD2 (5 bases). The V gene's germline CDR1 is SEHNR and CDR2 FQNEAQ (reference sequence). Trimming shortened V by 6 bases and J by 6 bases, and 19 bases separated the two germline ends. This CDR3 is 15 amino acids long. CDR3 sequence (DNA): TGTGCCAGCAGTTCCACTTGGGAGCAAGCTGATACGCAGTATTTT. Amino acids: CASSSTWEQADTQYF. Using reference TRBV7-9 and TRBJ2-3 for the parts outside the CDR3, the full variable domain is DTGVSQNPRHKITKRGQNVTFRCDPISEHNRLYWYRQTLGQGPEFLTYFQNEAQLEKSRLLSDRFSAERPKGSFSTLEIQRTEQGDSAMYLCASSSTWEQADTQYFGPGTRLTVL.